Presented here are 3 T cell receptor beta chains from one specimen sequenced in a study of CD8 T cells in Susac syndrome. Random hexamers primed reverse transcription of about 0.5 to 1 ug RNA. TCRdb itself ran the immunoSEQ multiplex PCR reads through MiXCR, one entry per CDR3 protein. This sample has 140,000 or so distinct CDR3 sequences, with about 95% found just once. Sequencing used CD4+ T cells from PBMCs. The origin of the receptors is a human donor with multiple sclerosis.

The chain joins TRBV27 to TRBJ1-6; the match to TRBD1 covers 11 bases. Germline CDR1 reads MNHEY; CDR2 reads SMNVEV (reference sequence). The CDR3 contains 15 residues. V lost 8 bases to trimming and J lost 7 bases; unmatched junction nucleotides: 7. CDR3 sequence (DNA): TGTGCCAGCGGACAGGGGGCGCGAAGGAATTCACCCCTCCACTTT. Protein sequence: CASGQGARRNSPLHF.

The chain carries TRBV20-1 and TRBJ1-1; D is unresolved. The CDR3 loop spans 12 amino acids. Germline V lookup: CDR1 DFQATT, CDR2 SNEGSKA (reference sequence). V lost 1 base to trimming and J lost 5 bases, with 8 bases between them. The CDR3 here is CSARGGWTEAFF. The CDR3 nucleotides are TGCAGTGCTAGAGGGGGTTGGACTGAAGCTTTCTTT.

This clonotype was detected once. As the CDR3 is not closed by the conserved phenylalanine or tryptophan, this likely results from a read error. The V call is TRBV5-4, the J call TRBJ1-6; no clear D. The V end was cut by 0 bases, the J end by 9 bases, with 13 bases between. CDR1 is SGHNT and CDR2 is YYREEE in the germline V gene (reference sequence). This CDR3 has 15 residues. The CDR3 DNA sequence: TGTGCCAGCAGCTTGGAACCGCGGCACGGTTCACCCCTCCACTGT. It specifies CASSLEPRHGSPLHC.